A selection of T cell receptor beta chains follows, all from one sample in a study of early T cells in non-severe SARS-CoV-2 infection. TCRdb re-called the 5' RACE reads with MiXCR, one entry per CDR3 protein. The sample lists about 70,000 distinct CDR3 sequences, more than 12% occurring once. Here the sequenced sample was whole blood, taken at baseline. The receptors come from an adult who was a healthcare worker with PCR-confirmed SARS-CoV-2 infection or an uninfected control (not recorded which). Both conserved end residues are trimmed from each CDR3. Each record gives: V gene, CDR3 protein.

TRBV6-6,ASSSLTSGRAGDEQY
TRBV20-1,SASHRTGDNSPLH
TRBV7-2,ASSLGGLAFGETQY
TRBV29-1,SVAQGASDTQY
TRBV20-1,SATGGTIAYEQY
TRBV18,ASSPSQEIRTEAF
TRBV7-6,ASADKQNTEAF
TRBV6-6,ASSYSGGTGDQPQH
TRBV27,ASASLGEKLF
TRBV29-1,SVEDGNTGELF
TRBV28,ASTSRRASETQY
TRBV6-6,ASRQFSNQPQH
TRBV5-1,ASRSDQGDYGYT
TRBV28,ASGEQY
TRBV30,AWSATGNNEQY
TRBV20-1,SAKAPGETQY
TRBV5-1,ASSLGQAGTDTQY
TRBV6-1,ASTIDTGTQY